The text below deals with one TCR beta chain. Germline V lookup: CDR1 DFQATT, CDR2 SNEGSKA (reference sequence). CDR3 length: 11 amino acids. V shed 5 bases, J shed 12 bases, and the junction held 6 bases outside the gene matches. The source of the sample is a study of blood T cell repertoires in COVID-19. In the original processing: Researchers report that nucleated cell counts were estimated from reference gene primer amplification. Sequencing used immunoSEQ multiplex PCR; TCRdb keeps in-frame clones, though not all of them. The V and J calls and clone size are taken from that table; D and trimming were inferred from the DNA. The sample consists of 150,000 to 200,000 clones, around 83% of them appearing once. Which cohort a participant joined came from the clinical history participants gave. Cohort 3 donors were reported recovered after two negative PCRs, clearance, or symptom resolution.

The chain has TRBV20-1 and TRBJ1-5, with TRBD1 matching 8 bases. What was sequenced was PBMCs or T cells enriched from blood (not recorded which). This receptor was identified in a man in his forties or fifties who had recovered from COVID-19. Written as DNA, the CDR3 is TGCAGTGCTGGACAGGGTGCGCTCCAGCATTTT. Its protein product is CSAGQGALQHF.